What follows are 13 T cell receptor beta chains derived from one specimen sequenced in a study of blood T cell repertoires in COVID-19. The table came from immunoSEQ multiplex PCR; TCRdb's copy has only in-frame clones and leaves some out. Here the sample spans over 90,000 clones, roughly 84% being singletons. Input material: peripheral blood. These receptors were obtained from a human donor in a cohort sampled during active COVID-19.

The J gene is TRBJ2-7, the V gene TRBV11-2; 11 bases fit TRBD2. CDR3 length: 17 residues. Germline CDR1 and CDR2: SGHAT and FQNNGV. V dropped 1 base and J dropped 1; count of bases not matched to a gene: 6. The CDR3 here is CASSLARLAGGSYEQYF. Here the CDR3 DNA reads TGTGCCAGCAGCTTAGCTCGGCTAGCGGGAGGTTCCTACGAGCAGTACTTC.

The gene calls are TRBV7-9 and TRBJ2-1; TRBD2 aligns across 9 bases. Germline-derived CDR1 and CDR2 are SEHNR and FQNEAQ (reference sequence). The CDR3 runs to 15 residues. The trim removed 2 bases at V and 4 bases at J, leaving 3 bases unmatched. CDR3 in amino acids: CASSLPLAGYNEQFF. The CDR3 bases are TGTGCCAGCAGCTTACCTCTAGCGGGGTACAATGAGCAGTTCTTC.

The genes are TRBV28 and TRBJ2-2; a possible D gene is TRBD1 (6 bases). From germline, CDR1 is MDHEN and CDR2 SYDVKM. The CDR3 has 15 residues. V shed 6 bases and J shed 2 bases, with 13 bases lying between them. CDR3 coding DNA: TGTGCCAGCAGACAGGGACGGTTCAACACCGGGGAGCTGTTTTTT. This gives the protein CASRQGRFNTGELFF.

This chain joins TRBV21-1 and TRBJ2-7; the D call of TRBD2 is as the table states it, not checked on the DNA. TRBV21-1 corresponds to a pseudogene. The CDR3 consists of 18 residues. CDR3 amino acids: CASSLIARTSGGPYEQYF. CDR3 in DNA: TGTGCCAGCAGCCTTATTGCTCGGACTAGCGGGGGTCCCTACGAGCAGTACTTC.

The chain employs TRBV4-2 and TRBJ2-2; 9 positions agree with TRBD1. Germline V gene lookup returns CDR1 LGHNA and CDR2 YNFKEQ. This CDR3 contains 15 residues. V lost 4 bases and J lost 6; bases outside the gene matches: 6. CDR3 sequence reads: CASSRGQGGAGELFF. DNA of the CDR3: TGTGCCAGCAGCCGGGGACAGGGCGGCGCCGGGGAGCTGTTTTTT.

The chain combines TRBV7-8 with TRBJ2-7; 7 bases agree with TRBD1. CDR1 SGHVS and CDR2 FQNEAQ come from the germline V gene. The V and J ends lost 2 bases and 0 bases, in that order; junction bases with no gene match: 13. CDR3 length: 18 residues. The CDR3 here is CASSLKGGQRYFSYEQYF. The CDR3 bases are TGTGCCAGCAGCTTAAAAGGGGGACAGCGATATTTCTCCTACGAGCAGTACTTC.

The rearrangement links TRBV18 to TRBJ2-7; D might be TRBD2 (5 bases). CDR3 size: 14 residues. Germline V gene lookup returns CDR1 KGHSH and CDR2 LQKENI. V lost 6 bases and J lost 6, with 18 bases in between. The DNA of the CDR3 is TGTGCCAGCTCTGTAGTCGGGGATGGAGGCGAGCAGTACTTC. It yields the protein CASSVVGDGGEQYF.

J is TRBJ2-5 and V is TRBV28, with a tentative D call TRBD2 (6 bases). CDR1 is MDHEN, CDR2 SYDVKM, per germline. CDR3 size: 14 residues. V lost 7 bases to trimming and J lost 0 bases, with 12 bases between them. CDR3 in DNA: TGTGCCAGCACCTCGGAGGGGTACCAAGAGACCCAGTACTTC. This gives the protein CASTSEGYQETQYF.

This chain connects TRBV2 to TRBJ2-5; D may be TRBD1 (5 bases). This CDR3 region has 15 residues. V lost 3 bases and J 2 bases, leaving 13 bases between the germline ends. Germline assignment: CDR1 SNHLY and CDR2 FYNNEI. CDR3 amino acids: CASSDDGQPQETQYF. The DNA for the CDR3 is TGTGCCAGCAGTGACGACGGACAACCGCAAGAGACCCAGTACTTC.

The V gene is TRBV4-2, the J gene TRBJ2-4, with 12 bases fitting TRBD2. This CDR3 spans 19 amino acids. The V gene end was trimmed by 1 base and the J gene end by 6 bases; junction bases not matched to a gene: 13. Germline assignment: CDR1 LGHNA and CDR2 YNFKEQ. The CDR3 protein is CASSQVSLAGGLSGNIQYF. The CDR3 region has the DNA TGTGCCAGCAGCCAAGTGAGCCTAGCGGGGGGGTTGTCGGGAAACATTCAGTACTTC.

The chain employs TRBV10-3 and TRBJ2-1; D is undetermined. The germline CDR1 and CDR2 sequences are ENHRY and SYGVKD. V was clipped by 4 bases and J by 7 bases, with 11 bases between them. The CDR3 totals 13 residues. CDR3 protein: CAISVVSGNEQFF. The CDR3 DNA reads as TGTGCCATCAGTGTGGTCTCAGGAAATGAGCAGTTCTTC.

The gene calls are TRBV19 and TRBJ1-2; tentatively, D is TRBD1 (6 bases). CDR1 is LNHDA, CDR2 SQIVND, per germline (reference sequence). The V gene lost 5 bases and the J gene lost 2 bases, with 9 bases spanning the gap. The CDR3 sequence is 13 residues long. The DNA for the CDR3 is TGTGCCAGTAGTCTTACAGGGAACTATGGCTACACCTTC. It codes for CASSLTGNYGYTF.

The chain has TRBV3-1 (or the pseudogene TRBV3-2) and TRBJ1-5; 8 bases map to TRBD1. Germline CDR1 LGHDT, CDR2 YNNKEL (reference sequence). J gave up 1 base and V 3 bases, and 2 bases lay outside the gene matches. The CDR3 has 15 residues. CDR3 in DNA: TGTGCCAGCAGCCAGTCAGGGGGCAGCAATCAGCCCCAGCATTTT. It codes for CASSQSGGSNQPQHF.